This T cell receptor beta chain was found in a study of T-cell reconstitution after alpha-beta-depleted transplantation in children (TCRdb year 2016). Describing the broader study: T-cell immune reconstitution after TCRalphabeta/CD19-depleted allogeneic hematopoietic cell transplantation in children was quantitatively tracked in the study by means of TCR repertoire profiling.

This clonotype was picked up many times. The clone's antigen remains unknown. No qualities accompany the bases; no much larger clone lies one base away. Trimming at the junction amounts to 3 bases on V and 6 bases on J, and the germline ends lie 9 bases apart. From the cysteine up to the phenylalanine, the CDR3 has a length of 12 residues. Just the 36-base CDR3 DNA is kept, in frame starting at base 1. CDR1 and CDR2, looked up from the germline V gene, are LGHNA and YNFKEQ. Library preparation employed PCR. Sequencing was performed on an Illumina HiSeq 2500. Molecular barcoding was employed in the preparation of TCR libraries, with unique molecular identifiers being used to normalize TCRbeta repertoire quantification. The public reads were quality trimmed at Q25 with fastp and then assembled into clones with MiXCR by TCRdb, keeping productive beta chains. Each entry merges the rows of one CDR3 protein and shows their most common DNA and genes. The sample records almost 500,000 distinct CDR3 sequences, 8% to 11% of which are singletons. 2% to 2.5% of the sample is held by the ten biggest clonotypes.

The paper's findings and limits, for the study overall: Over the following months the frequencies of hyperexpanded clones went down, and after one year T-cell counts and TCRbeta diversity were mostly credited to newly produced T cells. The high TCRbeta diversity at day 60 in some patients was ascribed to recipient T cells and intrathymic progenitors that had survived conditioning. Apparently early alphabetaT-cell count recovery about two months after transplant reportedly relied on only several hundred rapidly expanded clones derived from non-depleted graft cells.

Taken with the paper, the label for treatment or condition translates to: allogeneic hematopoietic cell transplantation with graft depleted of TCRalphabeta T cells and CD19 B cells. TCRalphabeta/CD19-depleted allogeneic hematopoietic cell grafts were given to the transplant recipients, all of whom were children. The starting material was PBMCs, obtained before TCRalphabeta/CD19-depleted stem cell transplant. This sequence was found in a child aged 2 to 9 with inherited bone marrow failure, due to receive a stem cell transplant. The rearrangement joined TRBV4-2 to TRBJ2-7; possibly the D gene is TRBD2, per 6 matching bases. The nucleotide sequence reads as follows: TGTGCCAGCAGCCAGGCGGGGAGCGAGCAGTACTTC. This translates into CASSQAGSEQYF.